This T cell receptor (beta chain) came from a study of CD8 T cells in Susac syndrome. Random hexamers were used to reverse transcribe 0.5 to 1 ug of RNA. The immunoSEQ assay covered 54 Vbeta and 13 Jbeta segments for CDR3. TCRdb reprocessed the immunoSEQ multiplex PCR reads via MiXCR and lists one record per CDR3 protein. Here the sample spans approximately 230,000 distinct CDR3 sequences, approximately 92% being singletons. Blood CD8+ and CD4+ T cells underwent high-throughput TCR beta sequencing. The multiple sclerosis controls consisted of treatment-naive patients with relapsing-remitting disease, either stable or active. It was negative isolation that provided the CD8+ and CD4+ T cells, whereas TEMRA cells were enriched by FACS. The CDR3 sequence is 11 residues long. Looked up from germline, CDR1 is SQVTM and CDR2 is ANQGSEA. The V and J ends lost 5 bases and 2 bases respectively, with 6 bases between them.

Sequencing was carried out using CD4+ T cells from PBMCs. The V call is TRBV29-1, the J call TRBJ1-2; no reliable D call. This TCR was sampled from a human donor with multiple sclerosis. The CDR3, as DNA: TGCAGCGTTAGGGAGAACTATGGCTACACCTTC. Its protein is CSVRENYGYTF.